One and the same sample provided the 19 T cell receptor beta chains below, sequenced in a study of cytomegalovirus exposure and HLA in healthy donors. Use of 60 Vbeta and 13 Jbeta primers characterized the PCR. TCRdb keeps only in-frame clones here, not all; method: immunoSEQ multiplex PCR. Its table records tens of thousands of clones. The sequencing input was PBMCs. Receptors originate from a woman aged 60-70 years in good health and CMV-seronegative.

The CDR3 loop is CASRPGTLNYGYTF. The CDR3, as DNA: TGTGCCAGCAGACCGGGGACACTAAACTATGGCTACACCTTC. The chain employs TRBV28 and TRBJ1-2; maybe TRBD1 (6 bases). The CDR3 runs 14 residues. V lost 6 bases to trimming and J lost 2 bases, with 13 bases between them. Per the germline V gene, CDR1 is MDHEN and CDR2 is SYDVKM.

With respect to this clone: A read error may account for a junction end that differs from germline. This chain uses TRBV27 with TRBJ1-1; unclear D gene. The CDR3 spans 15 residues. Germline CDR1 MNHEY, CDR2 SMNVEV (reference sequence). DNA for the CDR3: TGTGCCAGCCGTTTATCGACATCGATGAACACTGAAGCTTTCTTT. This codes for CASRLSTSMNTEAFF.

The J gene is TRBJ2-5, the V gene TRBV27; TRBD2 aligns across 13 bases. CDR3 size: 15 residues. The V gene end was trimmed by 6 bases and the J gene end by 5 bases; junction bases not matched to a gene: 6. The germline gives CDR1 MNHEY, CDR2 SMNVEV (reference sequence). This chain's CDR3 is CASRLTSGRSETQYF. The CDR3 bases are TGTGCCAGCAGGTTGACTAGCGGGAGGTCGGAGACCCAGTACTTC.

The J gene is TRBJ1-1, the V gene TRBV7-9, with a tentative D call TRBD1 (5 bases). V dropped 3 bases and J dropped 6 bases, with 11 bases sitting between them. The CDR3 has 13 amino acids. Germline assignment: CDR1 SEHNR and CDR2 FQNEAQ (reference sequence). CDR3 in amino acids: CASSFTGGAEAFF. In nucleotides, the CDR3 is TGTGCCAGCAGCTTCACGGGGGGAGCTGAAGCTTTCTTT.

The chain uses TRBV5-1 and TRBJ2-7; possible D gene TRBD2, 7 bases. Trimming removed 1 base from V and 7 bases from J, with 21 bases in between. Germline V gene data show CDR1 as SGHRS and CDR2 as YFSETQ. This CDR3 spans 16 amino acids. CDR3 loop: CASSLTGTTSMREQYF. The DNA of the CDR3 is TGCGCCAGCAGCTTGACAGGGACTACGTCTATGAGGGAGCAGTACTTC.

The genes are TRBV14 and TRBJ1-1; D unclear. CDR1 SGHDN and CDR2 FVKESK come from the germline V gene. V was pared by 4 bases and J by 4 bases, with 16 bases between. This CDR3 is built from 15 residues. CDR3 sequence (DNA): TGTGCCAGCAGCCTAAGGAGTAGCGTATTCACTGAAGCTTTCTTT. It is translated as CASSLRSSVFTEAFF.

V and J are TRBV9 and TRBJ2-5; 8 bases map to TRBD1. This CDR3 has 14 amino acids. Trimming took 0 bases from V and 2 from J; bases not matched to a gene: 0. CDR1 SGDLS and CDR2 YYNGEE come from the germline V gene. The CDR3 is CASSVDRGQETQYF. For the CDR3, the DNA is TGTGCCAGCAGCGTAGACAGGGGGCAAGAGACCCAGTACTTC.

The V and J genes are TRBV30 and TRBJ2-7, with D possibly TRBD2 on 6 matching bases. The CDR3 runs 15 residues. Trimming pared 0 bases from V and 5 bases from J, leaving 17 bases between. Looked up from germline, CDR1 is GTSNPN and CDR2 is SVGIG (reference sequence). The CDR3, as DNA: TGTGCCTGGAGTGTAAGGGCAGGGAGGACCCACGAGCAGTACTTC. Protein: CAWSVRAGRTHEQYF.

The V and J genes are TRBV11-2 and TRBJ1-2; D might be TRBD1 (5 bases). CDR3 length equals 12 residues. Germline V gives CDR1 SGHAT, CDR2 FQNNGV. V lost 1 base to trimming and J lost 10 bases, with 10 bases between them. The chain's CDR3 is CASSLVGGLYTF. CDR3 coding DNA: TGTGCCAGCAGCTTAGTGGGGGGACTCTACACCTTC.

This sequence joins TRBV6-5 and TRBJ2-7; 13 bases agree with TRBD2. Germline loops: CDR1 MNHEY, CDR2 SVGAGI. V lost 4 bases and J lost 7; bases outside the gene matches: 10. CDR3 length: 16 amino acids. CDR3 in amino acids: CASSSSGLAGAGEQYF. DNA of the CDR3: TGTGCCAGCAGTTCCTCCGGACTAGCGGGAGCGGGGGAGCAGTACTTC.

This sequence joins TRBV28 and TRBJ1-1; D uncertain. Germline V lookup: CDR1 MDHEN, CDR2 SYDVKM. CDR3 length equals 13 residues. The ends were cut back, 4 bases at V and 7 bases at J, with 13 bases in the middle. CDR3 loop: CASSYPQMVEAFF. CDR3 DNA: TGTGCCAGCAGTTACCCACAGATGGTTGAAGCTTTCTTT.

V is TRBV6-5 and J is TRBJ1-5, with 7 bases aligning to TRBD1. The V gene end was trimmed by 6 bases and the J gene end by 5 bases; junction bases not matched to a gene: 7. Germline CDR1 and CDR2: MNHEY and SVGAGI. The CDR3 sequence is 14 residues long. The CDR3 protein is CASSPTGEHQPQHF. The CDR3 nucleotides are TGTGCCAGCAGCCCTACAGGGGAGCATCAGCCCCAGCATTTT.

V usage is TRBV21-1 and J usage is TRBJ1-6; no DNA check was done on the table's D call, TRBD1. TRBV21-1 is a recognized pseudogene. The CDR3 extends over 15 amino acids. CDR3 coding DNA: TGTGCCAGCAGCAAGACTCGGGACAGAATTTCACCCCTCCACTTT. It codes for CASSKTRDRISPLHF.

The chain links TRBV23-1 to TRBJ2-7, with D possibly matching TRBD1 (5 bases). TRBV23-1 falls under the ORF class, with uncertain function. The CDR3 runs to 13 residues. As DNA, the CDR3 is TGCGAAAACAGGACCCAGAGCTCCTACGAGCAGTACTTC. Its protein is CENRTQSSYEQYF.

The chain couples TRBV21-1 to TRBJ2-1; TRBD1, as called in the table, went unchecked against the DNA. TRBV21-1 is labeled a pseudogene. CDR3 size: 13 residues. CDR3 region: CASSKALPDEQFF. The CDR3 DNA is TGTGCCAGCAGCAAAGCGCTTCCAGATGAGCAGTTCTTC.

The chain employs TRBV7-6 and TRBJ2-1, with TRBD2 matching 8 bases. This CDR3 has 13 amino acids. V shed 6 bases and J 3 bases; nucleotides not matched to a gene: 1. Germline CDR1 is SGHVS and CDR2 is FNYEAQ. The DNA of the CDR3 is TGTGCCAGCAGGACTAGCGTCTACAATGAGCAGTTCTTC. It is translated as CASRTSVYNEQFF.

The chain employs TRBV25-1 and TRBJ2-1; TRBD1 matches 8 bases. Germline CDR1 and CDR2: MGHDK and SYGVNS. CDR3 size: 13 residues. The ends lost 4 bases at V and 13 bases at J; junction bases unmatched: 9. The CDR3 is CASSGAGGVRQFF. As DNA, the CDR3 is TGTGCCAGCAGTGGCGCAGGGGGCGTTAGACAGTTCTTC.

The V gene is TRBV11-3, the J gene TRBJ1-1, with unresolved D. The CDR3 has 14 amino acids. Germline V gene data show CDR1 as SGHNT and CDR2 as YENEEA. V was clipped by 2 bases and J by 2 bases, with 9 bases between them. CDR3 nucleotides: TGTGCCAGCAGCTTATCGTCCCCTAACACTGAAGCTTTCTTT. Translating it yields CASSLSSPNTEAFF.

The rearrangement joins TRBV7-2 to TRBJ2-7; D unclear. CDR1 and CDR2 (germline): SGHTA, FQGNSA. V lost 5 bases, J lost 7 bases, and 15 bases lay in between. The CDR3 totals 13 residues. The CDR3 bases are TGTGCCAGCAGCCTCTCTTCTAAGAGGGAGCAGTACTTC. Translation gives CASSLSSKREQYF. The complete variable domain, with remaining parts taken from reference TRBV7-2 and TRBJ2-7, reads GAGVSQSPSNKVTEKGKDVELRCDPISGHTALYWYRQSLGQGLEFLIYFQGNSAPDKSGLPSDRFSAERTGGSVSTLTIQRTQQEDSAVYLCASSLSSKREQYFGPGTRLTVT.